What follows are 20 T cell receptor beta chains derived from one specimen sequenced in a study of CD8 T cells in ankylosing spondylitis. Using its own MiXCR run on the 5' RACE reads, TCRdb lists one record per CDR3 protein. The repertoire holds 200,000 to 250,000 distinct CDR3 sequences, with 10% as singletons. The specimen sequenced was blood, either unsorted or a sorted T cell fraction (not recorded which). Receptor source: a male donor with ankylosing spondylitis or in good health (not recorded which).

This clonotype was counted ten times or more. The V and J genes are TRBV5-6 and TRBJ2-3; D remains unclear. Between the trimmed V and J ends, which lost 3 bases and 3 bases, there was a span of 14 bases. Germline loops: CDR1 SGHDT, CDR2 YYEEEE. The CDR3 spans 15 residues. The CDR3 region is CASSSTRLRTDTQYF. For the CDR3, the DNA is TGTGCCAGCAGCTCAACCCGTCTAAGGACAGATACGCAGTATTTT.

In the case of this clonotype: The junction does not match germline at one end; this may be a read error. The chain combines TRBV9 with TRBJ2-5; 9 bases fit TRBD2. The CDR3 sequence is 18 residues long. Germline CDR1 and CDR2: SGDLS and YYNGEE. The CDR3 nucleotides are TGTGCCAGCAGCGTTGGGATAGCGGGGGCATCGTACCAAGAGACCCTGTACTTC. This gives the protein CASSVGIAGASYQETLYF.

This chain uses TRBV4-1 with TRBJ2-3; weak D call: TRBD1 (5 bases). The germline V gene encodes CDR1 MGHRA and CDR2 YSYEKL. The CDR3 sequence is 16 residues long. V was pared by 0 bases and J by 0 bases, with 10 bases between. The CDR3, as DNA: TGCGCCAGCAGCCAAGATCAAGGGGCTAGCACAGATACGCAGTATTTT. It yields the protein CASSQDQGASTDTQYF.

This clonotype came up a few times. The J gene is TRBJ1-2, the V gene TRBV5-1; D perhaps matches TRBD1 (6 bases). Germline V CDR1 and CDR2: SGHRS, YFSETQ. CDR3 length: 15 residues. V gave up 2 bases and J gave up 4 bases, with 15 bases separating them. The CDR3 spells CASSLGQTTSYGYTF. In DNA form, the CDR3 reads TGCGCCAGCAGCTTAGGACAGACAACCTCCTATGGCTACACCTTC.

This clonotype came up many times. The J gene is TRBJ1-5, the V gene TRBV20-1, with a tentative D call TRBD1 (5 bases). The germline V gene has CDR1 DFQATT and CDR2 SNEGSKA (reference sequence). The CDR3 is made up of 15 amino acids. V dropped 5 bases and J dropped 1 base, with 15 bases sitting between them. CDR3 protein: CSAPTGPGSNQPQHF. CDR3 DNA: TGCAGTGCTCCCACGGGGCCGGGGAGCAATCAGCCCCAGCATTTT.

This clonotype was seen more than once but under ten times. The V and J genes are TRBV11-3 and TRBJ2-1; 14 nucleotides line up with TRBD2. Germline V gene sequence: CDR1 SGHNT, CDR2 YENEEA. J gave up 8 bases and V 5 bases, and 11 bases lay outside the gene matches. The CDR3 consists of 17 residues. CDR3 nucleotides: TGTGCCAGCAGCCCCCACCCTGGACTAGCGGGGGGCGATGAGCAGTTCTTC. Its protein product is CASSPHPGLAGGDEQFF.

This rearrangement joins TRBV9 to TRBJ1-2, with 8 nucleotides matching TRBD1. In germline, CDR1 is SGDLS, CDR2 YYNGEE. The length of the CDR3 is 11 residues. V shed 3 bases and J 12 bases; nucleotides not matched to a gene: 4. The CDR3 nucleotides are TGTGCCAGCAGCGCGGACAGGGTGCACACCTTC. Translating it yields CASSADRVHTF.

The V call is TRBV7-6, the J call TRBJ2-2, with D perhaps matching TRBD1 (5 bases). Germline V gene data show CDR1 as SGHVS and CDR2 as FNYEAQ. Trimming took off 1 base at V and 1 base at J, with 13 bases between the two ends. The CDR3 totals 17 residues. The CDR3 is CASSLGLLGQNTGELFF. CDR3 nucleotides: TGTGCCAGCAGCTTAGGCCTTCTGGGGCAGAACACCGGGGAGCTGTTTTTT.

This clonotype was observed at least ten times. V usage is TRBV5-1 and J usage is TRBJ2-3; no clear D. The CDR3 length is 12 residues. Germline CDR1 is SGHRS and CDR2 is YFSETQ. Trimming stripped 4 bases from V and 3 bases from J, with 6 bases between. Written as DNA, the CDR3 is TGCGCCAGCAGCCCCGCAACAGATACGCAGTATTTT. Translated: CASSPATDTQYF.

The chain joins TRBV28 to TRBJ2-1, with D perhaps being TRBD1 or TRBD2 (5 bases each). Germline V gene lookup returns CDR1 MDHEN and CDR2 SYDVKM. The CDR3 covers 13 residues. The germline V and J ends were trimmed by 5 bases and 9 bases, with 14 bases remaining between them. DNA for the CDR3: TGTGCCAGCAGTCCGGGACGGTCGTTTGAGCAGTTCTTC. Translating gives CASSPGRSFEQFF.

This clonotype has only a few counts. The genes are TRBV12-3 or TRBV12-4 and TRBJ2-3; no firm D call. V gave up 7 bases and J gave up 0 bases, with 14 bases separating them. The CDR3 is made up of 15 amino acids. The chain's CDR3 is CASTGRKSSTDTQYF. In nucleotides, the CDR3 is TGTGCCAGCACGGGTCGGAAGTCTAGCACAGATACGCAGTATTTT.

In DNA, the CDR3 is TGTGCCAGCAGTGGGACTAGCGGGGGTTCCAATGAGCAGTTCTTC. Translated, it gives CASSGTSGGSNEQFF. This chain uses TRBV2 with TRBJ2-1; 13 positions match TRBD2. This CDR3 is 15 amino acids long. J gave up 6 bases and V 4 bases, and 3 bases lay outside the gene matches. Germline lookup yields CDR1 SNHLY and CDR2 FYNNEI.

This clonotype showed up many times. The chain has TRBV3-1 and TRBJ2-1; 10 bases agree with TRBD2. CDR3 length: 15 residues. J was trimmed by 4 bases and V by 4 bases; bases with no gene match: 4. Germline loops: CDR1 LGHDT, CDR2 YNNKEL (reference sequence). The CDR3 DNA reads TGTGCCAGCAGCCGGAGTAGCGGGGGGTACAATGAGCAGTTCTTC. This codes for CASSRSSGGYNEQFF.

This clonotype was detected ten times or more. This chain connects TRBV7-9 to TRBJ1-5, with D possibly matching TRBD1 (6 bases). Trimming took off 1 base at V and 7 bases at J, with 14 bases between the two ends. The germline V gene encodes CDR1 SEHNR and CDR2 FQNEAQ (reference sequence). This CDR3 is built from 15 residues. The CDR3 sequence is CASSLVAGVGQPQHF. CDR3 nucleotides: TGTGCCAGCAGCTTAGTGGCAGGGGTCGGACAGCCCCAGCATTTT. Full variable domain (missing parts from reference TRBV7-9 and TRBJ1-5): DTGVSQNPRHKITKRGQNVTFRCDPISEHNRLYWYRQTLGQGPEFLTYFQNEAQLEKSRLLSDRFSAERPKGSFSTLEIQRTEQGDSAMYLCASSLVAGVGQPQHFGDGTRLSIL.

The V call is TRBV7-2, the J call TRBJ2-7; TRBD1 matches at 7 bases. The CDR3 has 15 amino acids. V lost 0 bases and J lost 0; bases outside the gene matches: 2. CDR1 is SGHTA and CDR2 is FQGNSA in the germline V gene. The CDR3 loop is CASSLAGTDSYEQYF. In DNA form, the CDR3 reads TGTGCCAGCAGCTTAGCGGGGACAGACTCCTACGAGCAGTACTTC.

This clonotype has just a few counts. The CDR3 loop reads CASSEGTGAYQETQYF. CDR3 DNA sequence: TGTGCCAGCAGTGAGGGTACAGGGGCGTACCAAGAGACCCAGTACTTC. The chain joins TRBV25-1 to TRBJ2-5, with TRBD1 matching 7 bases. The V and J ends lost 3 bases and 0 bases, in that order; junction bases with no gene match: 7. CDR3 length: 16 residues. Germline CDR1 MGHDK, CDR2 SYGVNS.

The sample holds many counts of this clonotype. It may be a read error: a sequence one base away is much more abundant. The rearrangement links TRBV7-3 to TRBJ2-3, with 10 bases identical to TRBD2. The CDR3 sequence is 14 residues long. V lost 4 bases to trimming and J lost 4 bases; unmatched junction nucleotides: 2. Germline V CDR1 and CDR2: SGHTA, FQGTGA. Here the CDR3 reads CASSSGTSADTQYF. The CDR3 DNA sequence: TGTGCCAGCAGCTCCGGGACTAGCGCAGATACGCAGTATTTT. The whole variable domain, remainder taken from reference TRBV7-3 and TRBJ2-3, is GAGVSQTPSNKVTEKGKYVELRCDPISGHTALYWYRQSLGQGPEFLIYFQGTGAADDSGLPNDRFFAVRPEGSVSTLKIQRTERGDSAVYLCASSSGTSADTQYFGPGTRLTVL.

The rearrangement links TRBV3-1 to TRBJ2-7; possibly TRBD1 or TRBD2 for D (5 bases each). Trimming removed 0 bases at V and 3 bases at J, with 9 bases between. This CDR3 has 14 amino acids. Germline CDR1 LGHDT, CDR2 YNNKEL (reference sequence). The CDR3 loop is CASSQDGGGYEQYF. DNA of the CDR3: TGTGCCAGCAGCCAAGATGGGGGTGGCTACGAGCAGTACTTC.

This chain uses TRBV10-3 with TRBJ2-2; D is unresolved. The length of the CDR3 is 12 residues. Germline CDR1 is ENHRY and CDR2 is SYGVKD. V was cut by 8 bases and J by 4 bases, with 8 bases left in between. DNA of the CDR3: TGTGCCATCTGCGAGGTCACCGGGGAGCTGTTTTTT. Translated, it gives CAICEVTGELFF.

This clonotype was detected a few times. V gene TRBV25-1 combines with J gene TRBJ2-2, with 10 bases lining up with TRBD2. CDR3 length: 16 residues. Trimming at V came to 2 bases and at J to 4 bases, leaving 4 bases not matched to a gene. Germline CDR1 reads MGHDK; CDR2 reads SYGVNS. The CDR3 DNA reads as TGTGCCAGCAGTGAAGAGGCTAGCGGGGGCACCGGGGAGCTGTTTTTT. Translated: CASSEEASGGTGELFF.